Listed below are T cell receptor beta chains from one sample, sequenced in a study of OX40 agonist ivuxolimab in advanced cancers. Only in-frame clones appear in the TCRdb table, and some are missing; sequencing was by immunoSEQ multiplex PCR. Of about 61,000 clones in the sample, over 80% were seen once. The input for sequencing was CD4+ or CD8+ T cells sorted from blood, taken in a trial of the OX40 agonist ivuxolimab. All receptors come from an adult with an advanced solid tumor such as melanoma, head and neck, liver or kidney cancer. The CDR3 runs from the conserved cysteine through the conserved F or W. Fields, in order: J gene, V gene, clone size, D gene, CDR3 DNA, CDR3 protein. A D gene is named only where the DNA matches it firmly. Size is stated for part of the rows, as once, few or many counts, or as a class when the clone is expanded.

j_gene: TRBJ2-7; v_gene: TRBV11-2; abundance: few; d_gene: .; CDR3nt: TGTGCCAGCAGCTTATCCGGGTACGAGCAGTACTTC; CDR3aa: CASSLSGYEQYF
j_gene: TRBJ2-3; v_gene: TRBV5-6; abundance: once; d_gene: TRBD2; CDR3nt: TGTGCCAGCAGCTTGTTCGGGGGGGCCCCAGATACGCAGTATTTT; CDR3aa: CASSLFGGAPDTQYF
j_gene: TRBJ1-3; v_gene: TRBV19; abundance: .; d_gene: TRBD1; CDR3nt: TGTGCCAGTAGCTCAGGGGGCCCTGGAAACACCATATATTTT; CDR3aa: CASSSGGPGNTIYF
j_gene: TRBJ2-7; v_gene: TRBV2; abundance: .; d_gene: .; CDR3nt: TGTGCCAGCAGTATCGACAGAAACGAGCAGTACTTC; CDR3aa: CASSIDRNEQYF
j_gene: TRBJ1-4; v_gene: TRBV5-1; abundance: .; d_gene: TRBD1; CDR3nt: TGCGCCAGCAGCCCGGCGGTCAGGGGGGAGCTTGCTAATGAAAAACTGTTTTTT; CDR3aa: CASSPAVRGELANEKLFF
j_gene: TRBJ1-4; v_gene: TRBV18; abundance: .; d_gene: .; CDR3nt: TGTGCCAGCTCACTTTTCCCCCGGGACGGGAGGGAAAAACTGTTTTTT; CDR3aa: CASSLFPRDGREKLFF
j_gene: TRBJ1-1; v_gene: TRBV14; abundance: .; d_gene: .; CDR3nt: TGTGCCAGCAGCCAAGACTTGGTCCCTGAAGCTTTCTTT; CDR3aa: CASSQDLVPEAFF
j_gene: TRBJ1-1; v_gene: TRBV27; abundance: .; d_gene: .; CDR3nt: TGTGCCAGCAGTTTACAGGGAAGGGTGGAAGTGAACACTGAAGCTTTCTTT; CDR3aa: CASSLQGRVEVNTEAFF
j_gene: TRBJ1-2; v_gene: TRBV19; abundance: .; d_gene: TRBD1; CDR3nt: TGTGCCAGTGAACCGGGACAGGGGGCTTCCTATGGCTACACCTTC; CDR3aa: CASEPGQGASYGYTF
j_gene: TRBJ2-1; v_gene: TRBV5-1; abundance: .; d_gene: TRBD2; CDR3nt: TGCGCCAGCAGCTTGGATACTAGCGGGGTCTATGAGCAGTTCTTC; CDR3aa: CASSLDTSGVYEQFF
j_gene: TRBJ1-2; v_gene: TRBV28; abundance: .; d_gene: TRBD1; CDR3nt: TGTGCCAGCGGGGACGGGACAGGGTTTTATGGCTACACCTTC; CDR3aa: CASGDGTGFYGYTF
j_gene: TRBJ2-7; v_gene: TRBV29-1; abundance: .; d_gene: TRBD2; CDR3nt: TGCAGCGCTCGAGCTAGCGGGGGGTCTTTCTACGAGCAGTACTTC; CDR3aa: CSARASGGSFYEQYF
j_gene: TRBJ1-3; v_gene: TRBV2; abundance: few; d_gene: .; CDR3nt: TGTGCCAGCAAGGGAGGCGGAAACACCATATATTTT; CDR3aa: CASKGGGNTIYF
j_gene: TRBJ2-7; v_gene: TRBV6-1; abundance: .; d_gene: .; CDR3nt: TGTGCCAGCGGAGAATCATCCTCCTACGAGCAGTACTTC; CDR3aa: CASGESSSYEQYF